Included here is one T cell receptor (beta chain) sequence, with context. The CDR3 spans 12 residues. The germline CDR1 and CDR2 sequences are MNHEY and SVGAGI. V was clipped by 2 bases and J by 4 bases, with 5 bases between them. Sequencing used cDNA as its template, made by extracting RNA and reverse transcribing it. The method was immunoSEQ multiplex PCR; TCRdb's version includes in-frame clones alone and lacks a portion of them. This sample has about 120,000 clones, with around two fifths found just once. This entry belongs to a study of CD8+ T cells in alopecia areata. The rearrangement links TRBV6-5 to TRBJ2-5, with D uncertain. Sample: CD4+ T cells sorted from blood. The clonotype originates from a human donor with alopecia areata. The chain's CDR3 is CASSYQGETQYF. The CDR3 bases are TGTGCCAGCAGTTACCAAGGAGAGACCCAGTACTTC.